The clone carrying this TCR beta chain has more than one count but fewer than ten. This sample is drawn from a study of blood T cell repertoires in COVID-19. Study-wide background: COVID-19 samples, acute and convalescent, were from the United States, Italy and Spain. Nucleic acid was either cDNA or gDNA, and it came from T cells, B-cell-depleted T cells, or PBMCs.

As originally analysed: Amplification from reference gene primers served as the basis for estimated nucleated cell counts. The repertoire was sequenced with immunoSEQ multiplex PCR; TCRdb's copy has only in-frame clones and lacks some. V and J calls plus clone size are reproduced from that table; the DNA served to infer D and trimming. The sample yields 120,000 or so clones, approximately 81% seen once. The CDR3 totals 18 residues. In germline, CDR1 is PRHDT, CDR2 FYEKMQ (reference sequence). V lost 1 base to trimming and J lost 3 bases; unmatched junction nucleotides: 9. The sample was peripheral blood. The chain joins TRBV13 to TRBJ2-4; 10 bases line up with TRBD2. This TCR came from a man in his sixties with acute or convalescent COVID-19. CDR3 sequence reads: CASSLAEREGRNKNIQYF. The CDR3 DNA reads TGTGCCAGCAGCTTAGCGGAGCGGGAGGGCCGGAACAAAAACATTCAGTACTTC.